The entry below describes one T cell receptor beta chain. What it binds is unknown. CDR1 is SGHNT and CDR2 is YENEEA in the germline V gene. The CDR3 is 17 residues long. Trimming cost V 4 bases and J 2 bases; bases outside gene matches: 8. The sample is drawn from a study of cytomegalovirus exposure and HLA in healthy donors. PCR was performed using 60 Vbeta and 13 Jbeta primers. Only in-frame clones appear in the TCRdb table, and some are missing; sequencing was by immunoSEQ multiplex PCR. Among about 81,000 clones listed, more than 60% were seen once. General study points: Previously analyzed data showed that most TCR beta V segments were productive at a frequency of about 87% or about 30%. Among donors in an Asian-associated ancestry cluster, a later analysis reportedly found fewer N-insertions than the roughly 730-donor mean.

The J gene is TRBJ2-7, the V gene TRBV11-3, with 13 nucleotides matching TRBD2. The material sequenced was PBMCs. This sequence originates from a man aged 45 to 65 in good health and CMV-seropositive. The CDR3 loop is CASSWGQLAGGTYEQYF. The CDR3 coding sequence is TGTGCCAGCAGCTGGGGTCAACTAGCGGGAGGGACCTACGAGCAGTACTTC.